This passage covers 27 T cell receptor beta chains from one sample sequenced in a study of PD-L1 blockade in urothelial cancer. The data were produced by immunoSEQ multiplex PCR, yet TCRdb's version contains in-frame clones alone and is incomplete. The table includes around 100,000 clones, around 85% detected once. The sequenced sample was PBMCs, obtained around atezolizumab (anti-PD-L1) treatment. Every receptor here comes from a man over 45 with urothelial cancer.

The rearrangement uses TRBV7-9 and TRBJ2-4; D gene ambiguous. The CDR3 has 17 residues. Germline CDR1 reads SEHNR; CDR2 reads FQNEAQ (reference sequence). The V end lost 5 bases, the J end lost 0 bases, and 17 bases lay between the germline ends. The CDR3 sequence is CASSPLSILLAKNIQYF. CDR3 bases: TGTGCCAGCAGCCCCCTTTCGATACTCCTAGCCAAAAACATTCAGTACTTC.

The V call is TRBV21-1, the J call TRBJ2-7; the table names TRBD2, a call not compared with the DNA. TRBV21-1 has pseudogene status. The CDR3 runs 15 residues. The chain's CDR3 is CASSKEGAGGYEQYF. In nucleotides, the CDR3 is TGTGCCAGCAGCAAAGAGGGAGCGGGGGGCTACGAGCAGTACTTC.

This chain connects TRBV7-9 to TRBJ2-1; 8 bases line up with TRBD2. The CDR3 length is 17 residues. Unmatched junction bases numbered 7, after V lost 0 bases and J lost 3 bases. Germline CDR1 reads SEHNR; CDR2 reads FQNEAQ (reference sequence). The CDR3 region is CASSLAPGLGVYNEQFF. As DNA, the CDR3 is TGTGCCAGCAGCTTAGCACCGGGACTAGGGGTCTACAATGAGCAGTTCTTC. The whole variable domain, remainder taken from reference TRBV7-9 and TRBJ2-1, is DTGVSQNPRHKITKRGQNVTFRCDPISEHNRLYWYRQTLGQGPEFLTYFQNEAQLEKSRLLSDRFSAERPKGSFSTLEIQRTEQGDSAMYLCASSLAPGLGVYNEQFFGPGTRLTVL.

CDR3 bases: TGCGCCAGCAGTCAATCCCACAGGGGAAGTGAGCAGTTCTTC. Translation: CASSQSHRGSEQFF. The chain recombines TRBV23-1 with TRBJ2-1; TRBD1 matches at 7 bases. TRBV23-1 belongs to the ORF category, with a function that is uncertain. The V and J ends lost 0 bases and 9 bases, in that order; junction bases with no gene match: 5. The CDR3 is 14 amino acids.

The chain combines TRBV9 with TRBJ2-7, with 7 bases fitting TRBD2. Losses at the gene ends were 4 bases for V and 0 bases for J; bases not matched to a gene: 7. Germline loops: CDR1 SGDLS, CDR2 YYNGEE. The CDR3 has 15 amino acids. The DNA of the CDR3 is TGTGCCAGCAGCCCTACTAGCGCCCTCTCCTACGAGCAGTACTTC. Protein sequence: CASSPTSALSYEQYF.

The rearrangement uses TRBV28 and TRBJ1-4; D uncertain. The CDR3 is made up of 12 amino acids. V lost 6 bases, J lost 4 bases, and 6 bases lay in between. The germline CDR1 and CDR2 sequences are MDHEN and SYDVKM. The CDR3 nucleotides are TGTGCCAGCAGCTCCCTTAATGAAAAACTGTTTTTT. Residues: CASSSLNEKLFF.

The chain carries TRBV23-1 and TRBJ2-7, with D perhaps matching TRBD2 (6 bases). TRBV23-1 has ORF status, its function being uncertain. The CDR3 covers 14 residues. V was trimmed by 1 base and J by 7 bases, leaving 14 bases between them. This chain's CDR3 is CASSQCNSGLEQYF. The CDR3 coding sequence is TGCGCCAGCAGTCAATGTAATAGCGGATTAGAGCAGTACTTC.

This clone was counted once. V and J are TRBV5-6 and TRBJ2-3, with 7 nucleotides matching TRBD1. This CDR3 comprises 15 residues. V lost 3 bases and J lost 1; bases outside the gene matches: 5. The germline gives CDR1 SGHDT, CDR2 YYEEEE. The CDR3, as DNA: TGTGCCAGCAGCTGGGGACAGCGAGGCACAGATACGCAGTATTTT. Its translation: CASSWGQRGTDTQYF.

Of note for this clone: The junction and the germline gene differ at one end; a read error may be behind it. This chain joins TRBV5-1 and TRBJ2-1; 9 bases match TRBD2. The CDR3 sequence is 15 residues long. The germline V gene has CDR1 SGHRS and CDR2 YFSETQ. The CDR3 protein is CASNLGLATYNEQFF. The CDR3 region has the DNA TGCGCCAGCAACTTGGGACTAGCTACCTACAATGAGCAGTTCTTC.

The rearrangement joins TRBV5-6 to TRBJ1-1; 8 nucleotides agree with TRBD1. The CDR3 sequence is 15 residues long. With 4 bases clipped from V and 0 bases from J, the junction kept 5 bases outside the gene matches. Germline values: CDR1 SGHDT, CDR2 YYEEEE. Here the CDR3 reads CASSPRTGMNTEAFF. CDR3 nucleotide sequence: TGTGCCAGCAGCCCGAGGACAGGGATGAACACTGAAGCTTTCTTT. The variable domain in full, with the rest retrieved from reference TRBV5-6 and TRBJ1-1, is DAGVTQSPTHLIKTRGQQVTLRCSPKSGHDTVSWYQQALGQGPQFIFQYYEEEERQRGNFPDRFSGHQFPNYSSELNVNALLLGDSALYLCASSPRTGMNTEAFFGQGTRLTVV.

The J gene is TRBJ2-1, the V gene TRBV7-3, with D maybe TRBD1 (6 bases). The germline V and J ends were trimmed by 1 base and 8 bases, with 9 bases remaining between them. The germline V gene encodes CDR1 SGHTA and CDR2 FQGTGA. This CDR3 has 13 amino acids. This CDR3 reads CASSLIQGYEQFF. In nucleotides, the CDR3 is TGTGCCAGCAGCTTAATCCAGGGGTATGAGCAGTTCTTC.

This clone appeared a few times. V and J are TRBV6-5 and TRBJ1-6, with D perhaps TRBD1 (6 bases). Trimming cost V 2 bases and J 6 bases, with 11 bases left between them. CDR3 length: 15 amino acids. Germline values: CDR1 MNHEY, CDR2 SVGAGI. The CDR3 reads CASSYMGGPNSPLHF. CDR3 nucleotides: TGTGCCAGCAGTTACATGGGGGGGCCTAATTCACCCCTCCACTTT.

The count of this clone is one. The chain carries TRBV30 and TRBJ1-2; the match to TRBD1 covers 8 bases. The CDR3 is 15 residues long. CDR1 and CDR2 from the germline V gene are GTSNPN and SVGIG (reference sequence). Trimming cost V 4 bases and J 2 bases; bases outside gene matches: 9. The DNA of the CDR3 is TGTGCCTGGACAGCACCTGGACAGGGCAACTATGGCTACACCTTC. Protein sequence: CAWTAPGQGNYGYTF.

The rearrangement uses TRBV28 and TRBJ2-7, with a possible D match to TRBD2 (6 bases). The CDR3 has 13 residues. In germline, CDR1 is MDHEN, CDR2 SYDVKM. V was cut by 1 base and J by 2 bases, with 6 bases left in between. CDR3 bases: TGTGCCAGCAGTTTATCGGGAGCCTACGAGCAGTACTTC. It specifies CASSLSGAYEQYF. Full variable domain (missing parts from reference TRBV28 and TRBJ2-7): DVKVTQSSRYLVKRTGEKVFLECVQDMDHENMFWYRQDPGLGLRLIYFSYDVKMKEKGDIPEGYSVSREKKERFSLILESASTNQTSMYLCASSLSGAYEQYFGPGTRLTVT.

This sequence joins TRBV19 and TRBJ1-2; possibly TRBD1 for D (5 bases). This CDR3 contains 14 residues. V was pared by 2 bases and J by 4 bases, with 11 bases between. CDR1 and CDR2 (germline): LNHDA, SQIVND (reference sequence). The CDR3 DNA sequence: TGTGCCAGTAGTATACCGGGACTTCCCTATGGCTACACCTTC. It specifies CASSIPGLPYGYTF.

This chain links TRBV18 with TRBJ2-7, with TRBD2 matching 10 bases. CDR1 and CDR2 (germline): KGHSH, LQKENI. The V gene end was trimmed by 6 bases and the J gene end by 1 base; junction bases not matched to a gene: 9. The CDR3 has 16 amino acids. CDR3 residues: CASSRTGTSVSYEQYF. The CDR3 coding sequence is TGTGCCAGCTCGAGGACCGGGACTAGCGTATCCTACGAGCAGTACTTC.

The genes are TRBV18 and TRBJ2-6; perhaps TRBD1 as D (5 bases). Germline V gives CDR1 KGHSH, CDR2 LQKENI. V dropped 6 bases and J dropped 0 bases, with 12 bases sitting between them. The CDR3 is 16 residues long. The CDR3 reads CASSQNQGSGANVLTF. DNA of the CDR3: TGTGCCAGCTCCCAGAACCAGGGCTCTGGGGCCAACGTCCTGACTTTC.

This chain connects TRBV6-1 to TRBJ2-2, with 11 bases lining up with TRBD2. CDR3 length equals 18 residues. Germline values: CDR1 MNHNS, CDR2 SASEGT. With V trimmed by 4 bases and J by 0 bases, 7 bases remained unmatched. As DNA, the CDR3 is TGTGCCAGCAGTGGGAGACTAGCGGGAATGACGAACACCGGGGAGCTGTTTTTT. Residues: CASSGRLAGMTNTGELFF.

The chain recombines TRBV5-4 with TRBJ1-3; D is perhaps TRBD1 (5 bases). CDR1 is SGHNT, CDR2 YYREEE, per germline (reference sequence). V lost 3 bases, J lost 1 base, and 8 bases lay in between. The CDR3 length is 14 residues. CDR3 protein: CASSSTDSGNTIYF. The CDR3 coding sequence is TGTGCCAGCAGCTCGACAGATTCTGGAAACACCATATATTTT.

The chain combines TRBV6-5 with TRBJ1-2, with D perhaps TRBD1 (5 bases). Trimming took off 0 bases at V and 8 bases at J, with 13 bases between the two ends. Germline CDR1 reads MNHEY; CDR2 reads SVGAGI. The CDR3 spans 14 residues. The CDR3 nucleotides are TGTGCCAGCAGTTACTCGACTGCAGGGTTGGGCTACACCTTC. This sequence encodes CASSYSTAGLGYTF.

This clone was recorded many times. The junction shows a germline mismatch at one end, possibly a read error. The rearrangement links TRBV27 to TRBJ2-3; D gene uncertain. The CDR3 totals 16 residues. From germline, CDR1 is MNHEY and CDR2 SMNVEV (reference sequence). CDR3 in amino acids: CASSLSLSSLTNTQYF. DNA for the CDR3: TGTGCCAGCAGTTTATCTTTATCAAGTCTCACAAATACGCAGTATTTT.

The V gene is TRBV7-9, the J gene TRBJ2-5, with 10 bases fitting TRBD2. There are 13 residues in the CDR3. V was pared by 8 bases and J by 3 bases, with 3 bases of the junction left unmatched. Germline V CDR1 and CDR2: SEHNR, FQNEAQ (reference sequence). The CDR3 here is CASLLAGEETQYF. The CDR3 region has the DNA TGTGCCAGCCTCCTAGCGGGAGAAGAGACCCAGTACTTC.

CDR3 nucleotide sequence: TGTGCCAGCAGTTTACTTGGCAGGGGGCCTTACACCTTC. It is translated as CASSLLGRGPYTF. The chain has TRBV28 and TRBJ1-2; TRBD1 aligns across 8 bases. The CDR3 has 13 amino acids. V lost 2 bases and J lost 11; bases outside the gene matches: 7. Germline V lookup: CDR1 MDHEN, CDR2 SYDVKM.

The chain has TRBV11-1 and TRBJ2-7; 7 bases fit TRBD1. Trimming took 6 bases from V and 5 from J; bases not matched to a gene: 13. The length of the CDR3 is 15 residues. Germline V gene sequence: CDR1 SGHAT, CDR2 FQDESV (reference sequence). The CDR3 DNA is TGTGCCAGCAGTTCATGGGAGACAGGGTCCCACGAGCAGTACTTC. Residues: CASSSWETGSHEQYF. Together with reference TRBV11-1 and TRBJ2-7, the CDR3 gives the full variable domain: EAEVAQSPRYKITEKSQAVAFWCDPISGHATLYWYRQILGQGPELLVQFQDESVVDDSQLPKDRFSAERLKGVDSTLKIQPAELGDSAMYLCASSSWETGSHEQYFGPGTRLTVT.

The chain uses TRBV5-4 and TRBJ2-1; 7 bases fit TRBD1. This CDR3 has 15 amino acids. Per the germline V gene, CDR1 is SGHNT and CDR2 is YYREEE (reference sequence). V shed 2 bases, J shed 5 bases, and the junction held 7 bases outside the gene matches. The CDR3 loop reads CASSFRTGVNNEQFF. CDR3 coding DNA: TGTGCCAGCAGCTTTAGGACAGGTGTGAACAATGAGCAGTTCTTC. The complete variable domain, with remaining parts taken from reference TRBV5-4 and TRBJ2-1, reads ETGVTQSPTHLIKTRGQQVTLRCSSQSGHNTVSWYQQALGQGPQFIFQYYREEENGRGNFPPRFSGLQFPNYSSELNVNALELDDSALYLCASSFRTGVNNEQFFGPGTRLTVL.

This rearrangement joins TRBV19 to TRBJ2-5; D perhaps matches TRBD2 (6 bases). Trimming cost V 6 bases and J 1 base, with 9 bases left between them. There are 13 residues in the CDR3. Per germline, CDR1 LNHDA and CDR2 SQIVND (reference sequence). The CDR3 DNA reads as TGTGCCAGTAGCTCCGGGAGCCAAGAGACCCAGTACTTC. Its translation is CASSSGSQETQYF.

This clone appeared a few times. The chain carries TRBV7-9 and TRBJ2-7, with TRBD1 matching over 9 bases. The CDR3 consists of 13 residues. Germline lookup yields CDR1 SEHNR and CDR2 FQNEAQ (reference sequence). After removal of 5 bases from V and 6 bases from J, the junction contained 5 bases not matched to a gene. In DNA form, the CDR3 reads TGTGCCAGCAGCCAACAGGGGGCTGGCGAGCAGTACTTC. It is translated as CASSQQGAGEQYF.